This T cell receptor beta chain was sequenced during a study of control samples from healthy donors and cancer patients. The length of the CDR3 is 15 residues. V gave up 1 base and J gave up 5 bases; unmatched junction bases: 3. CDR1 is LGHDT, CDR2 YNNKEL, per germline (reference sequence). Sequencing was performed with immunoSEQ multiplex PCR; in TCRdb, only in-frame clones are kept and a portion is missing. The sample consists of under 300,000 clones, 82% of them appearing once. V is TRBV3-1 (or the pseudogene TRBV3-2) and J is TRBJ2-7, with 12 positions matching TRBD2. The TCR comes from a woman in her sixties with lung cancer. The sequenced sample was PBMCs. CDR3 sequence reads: CASSQGLAGVDEQYF. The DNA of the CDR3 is TGTGCCAGCAGCCAAGGACTAGCGGGAGTCGACGAGCAGTACTTC.